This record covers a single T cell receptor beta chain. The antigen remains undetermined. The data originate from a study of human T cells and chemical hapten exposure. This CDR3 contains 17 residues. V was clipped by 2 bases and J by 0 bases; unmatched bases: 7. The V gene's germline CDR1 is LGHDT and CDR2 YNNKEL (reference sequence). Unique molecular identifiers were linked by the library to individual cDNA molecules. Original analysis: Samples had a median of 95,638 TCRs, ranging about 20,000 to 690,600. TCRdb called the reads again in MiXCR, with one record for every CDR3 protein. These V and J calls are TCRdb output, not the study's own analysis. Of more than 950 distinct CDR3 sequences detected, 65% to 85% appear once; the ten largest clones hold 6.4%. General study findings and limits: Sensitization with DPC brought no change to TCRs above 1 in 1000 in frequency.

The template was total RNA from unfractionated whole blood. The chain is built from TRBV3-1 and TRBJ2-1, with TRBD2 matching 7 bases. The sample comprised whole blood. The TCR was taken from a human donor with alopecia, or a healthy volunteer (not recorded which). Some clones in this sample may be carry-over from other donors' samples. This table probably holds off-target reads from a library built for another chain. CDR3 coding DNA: TGTGCCAGCAGCCAATTTCCGGGACTATTCTCCTACAATGAGCAGTTCTTC. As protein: CASSQFPGLFSYNEQFF.